This TCR beta chain was sequenced during a study of T cells after posttransplantation cyclophosphamide. Study-level results: Later blood repertoires were often dominated by clones from the donor CD8+ memory compartment.

The data were produced by immunoSEQ multiplex PCR, yet TCRdb's version contains in-frame clones alone and is incomplete. In the table there are approximately 28,000 clones, approximately 90% of which are singletons. The CDR3 is 13 amino acids. V was cut by 3 bases and J by 6 bases, with 12 bases left in between. Germline V CDR1 and CDR2: SGHRS, YFSETQ. The naive gate required viable CD3+CD4+ or CD3+CD8+ cells with CCR7+CD45RA+CD45RO-CD95-CD27+CD28+ phenotype. A note on this clone: Antigen specificity is unknown.

This chain connects TRBV5-1 to TRBJ1-1; D is perhaps TRBD1 (6 bases). The sequenced sample consisted of naive CD4+ T cells sorted from PBMCs. This TCR derives from a woman aged 55-70 years in good health, CMV-negative, and a related stem cell transplant donor. CDR3 region: CASSSTGWAEAFF. The CDR3 DNA reads as TGCGCCAGCAGCTCCACAGGGTGGGCTGAAGCTTTCTTT.